These T cell receptor beta chains were read from a single sample in a study of blood T cell repertoires in COVID-19. TCRdb's copy holds only in-frame clones and misses some; the assay was immunoSEQ multiplex PCR. Of tens of thousands of clones in the sample, 70% to 90% were seen once. Sequencing was carried out using peripheral blood. Source of these receptors: a human donor in a cohort sampled during active COVID-19. Both conserved end residues are part of each CDR3. Each record gives: clone size, J gene, D gene, V gene, CDR3 DNA, CDR3 protein. The D gene is left open where the match is weak. Size is stated for part of the rows, as once, few or many counts, or as a class when the clone is expanded.

>-|TRBJ2-5|TRBD1|TRBV24-1
TGTGCCACCAGTGAGGGCAGGGGGATTTGGGAGACCCAGTACTTC
CATSEGRGIWETQYF
>-|TRBJ1-1|-|TRBV30
TGTGCCTATACGTTTGCCAGGGGAAAAGCTGAAGCTTTCTTT
CAYTFARGKAEAFF
>once|TRBJ1-3|TRBD1|TRBV7-2
TGTGCCAGCAGCTTAGCATCGACAGGGAGGTCTGGAAACACCATATATTTT
CASSLASTGRSGNTIYF
>-|TRBJ1-1|TRBD1|TRBV5-1
TGCGCCAGCGGGCTGACAGGGGCCTTCTCTCTGAACACTGAAGCTTTCTTT
CASGLTGAFSLNTEAFF
>once|TRBJ2-6|-|TRBV28
TGTGCCAGCAGCACAGGGTTGGGGGCCAACGTCCTGACTTTC
CASSTGLGANVLTF
>-|TRBJ2-7|TRBD2|TRBV3-1/TRBV3-2
TGTGCCAGCAGTGACGTACCGGGGGGGCCCGTCGAGCAGTACTTC
CASSDVPGGPVEQYF
>-|TRBJ2-7|-|TRBV5-1
TGCGCCAGCAGCTTGTTAAACAGGATTTACGAGCAGTACTTC
CASSLLNRIYEQYF
>-|TRBJ2-1|-|TRBV4-3
TGCGCCAGCAGCCTTTTCATGGCGGCCTACAATGAGCAGTTCTTC
CASSLFMAAYNEQFF
>many|TRBJ2-7|TRBD1|TRBV19
TGTGCCAGTAGTATGACAGGGGGCGACGAGCAGTACTTC
CASSMTGGDEQYF
>-|TRBJ2-3|-|TRBV23-1
TGCGCCAGCAGTCGCCCAAGGGCTAGCCCGGGGATTAGAGATACGCAGTATTTT
CASSRPRASPGIRDTQYF
>-|TRBJ1-6|TRBD1|TRBV6-2/TRBV6-3
TGTGCCAGCAGTTTGGGACAGGAGGTTTCACCCCTCCACTTT
CASSLGQEVSPLHF
>-|TRBJ2-3|TRBD2|TRBV11-2
TGTGCCAGCAGCTTAGTGGGCGGGGGTGGCGCAGATACGCAGTATTTT
CASSLVGGGGADTQYF
>-|TRBJ2-2|TRBD2|TRBV7-9
TGTGCCAGCAGCTTTGTCCCGGGACTAGCAGCCGGGGAGCTGTTTTTT
CASSFVPGLAAGELFF
>-|TRBJ1-5|-|TRBV30
TGTGCCTGGAGTGTAGAGGGGGGGCTGAGCAATCAGCCCCAGCATTTT
CAWSVEGGLSNQPQHF
>-|TRBJ1-1|-|TRBV7-8
TGTGCCAGCAGCTCCAAACCGGTCCGGTCCTCTAACACTGAAGCTTTCTTT
CASSSKPVRSSNTEAFF
>-|TRBJ2-7|TRBD1|TRBV18
TGTGCCAGCTCACAACCGGGACAGACCTCCTACGAGCAGTACTTC
CASSQPGQTSYEQYF
>medium-sized|TRBJ2-6|-|TRBV6-2/TRBV6-3
TGTGCCAGCAGTACCGAGGGAGGAGGGGCCAACGTCCTGACTTTC
CASSTEGGGANVLTF
>-|TRBJ1-4|TRBD1|TRBV30
TGTGCCTGGAGGAGACAGGGGTCTAATGAAAAACTGTTTTTT
CAWRRQGSNEKLFF
>-|TRBJ2-6|TRBD2|TRBV7-2
TGTGCCAGCAGCCCGCGGGGGTCTGGGGCCAACGTCCTGACTTTC
CASSPRGSGANVLTF
>-|TRBJ1-2|-|TRBV12-3/TRBV12-4
TGTGCCAGCAGTTTAGACGGGTATGGCTACACCTTC
CASSLDGYGYTF
>-|TRBJ1-4|-|TRBV4-3
TGCGCCAGCAGCCAAGTGGGGGGTAAAGGTGAAAAACTGTTTTTT
CASSQVGGKGEKLFF
>-|TRBJ2-3|TRBD2|TRBV4-3
TGCGCCAGCAGCCAGGGTTGGCTAGCGGGCACAGATACGCAGTATTTT
CASSQGWLAGTDTQYF
>-|TRBJ1-1|-|TRBV19
TGTGCCAGTAGTCTCACAGACATGAACACTGAAGCTTTCTTT
CASSLTDMNTEAFF
>-|TRBJ2-7|TRBD1|TRBV7-2
TGTGCCAGCAGCTTAGGAGGGACAGGGTGGTACGAGCAGTACTTC
CASSLGGTGWYEQYF
>-|TRBJ1-5|TRBD1|TRBV6-1
TGTGCCAGCAGTGAAATTGGGCAGGGGGCTAGGCAGCCCCAGCATTTT
CASSEIGQGARQPQHF
>-|TRBJ2-1|-|TRBV11-1
TGTGCCAGCAGCTCCCAGCAGTCTAGCGATGAGCAGTTCTTC
CASSSQQSSDEQFF
>few|TRBJ1-1|-|TRBV7-6
TGTGCCAGCAGCCCCGCGGCGGGTGGGACTGAAGCTTTCTTT
CASSPAAGGTEAFF
>-|TRBJ1-3|-|TRBV4-1
TGCGCCAGCAGCCAAAAGTTCCAGGGCTCTGGAAACACCATATATTTT
CASSQKFQGSGNTIYF
>-|TRBJ2-1|-|TRBV25-1
TGTGCCAGCAGTGATTTTGGGTGGAGCTCCTACAATGAGCAGTTCTTC
CASSDFGWSSYNEQFF
>once|TRBJ1-5|TRBD1|TRBV19
TGTGCCAGTACGACACAGGGGAGCAATCAGCCCCAGCATTTT
CASTTQGSNQPQHF
>-|TRBJ2-3|TRBD2|TRBV6-4
TGTGCCAGCAGTCTAGCGGGAGCCGCAGATACGCAGTATTTT
CASSLAGAADTQYF
>-|TRBJ2-7|-|TRBV7-9
TGTGCCAGCAGCTTAGACTTAGGGACAAGCTCCTACGAGCAGTACTTC
CASSLDLGTSSYEQYF
>few|TRBJ2-1|-|TRBV6-5
TGTGCCAGCAGGCGCCTTAGCTCCTACAATGAGCAGTTCTTC
CASRRLSSYNEQFF
>once|TRBJ2-3|-|TRBV19
TGTGCCAGTAGTAATCTCGGGGGAGATACGCAGTATTTT
CASSNLGGDTQYF
>-|TRBJ1-6|TRBD1|TRBV7-6
TGTGCCAGCAGCCAACCGGGACAGGGGATCGGTTCACCCCTCCACTTT
CASSQPGQGIGSPLHF
>-|TRBJ2-3|-|TRBV11-2
TGTGCCAGCAGCCCACGAGGGAAACAGTATTTT
CASSPRGKQYF
>-|TRBJ2-3|-|TRBV5-4
TGTGCCAGCAGCCCCTCTTTAGAGGATACGCAGTATTTT
CASSPSLEDTQYF
>-|TRBJ2-3|-|TRBV19
TGTGCCAGTAGAGCCCGGGGATATGCAGATACGCAGTATTTT
CASRARGYADTQYF
>-|TRBJ2-1|TRBD2|TRBV19
TGTGCCAGTTATAGCGGGGACGACAATGAGCAGTTCTTC
CASYSGDDNEQFF
>-|TRBJ2-4|-|TRBV4-3
TGCGCCAGCAGCCAAGACAGGGCCAAAAACATTCAGTACTTC
CASSQDRAKNIQYF
>-|TRBJ2-6|-|TRBV14
TGTGCCAGCAGCCCGAGTTCCAACGTCCTGACTTTC
CASSPSSNVLTF
>few|TRBJ2-1|-|TRBV25-1
TGTGCCAGCAGTGAATACGAAAACTACAGGGAGCAGTTCTTC
CASSEYENYREQFF